This entry is about one T cell receptor (beta chain). Its specificity is not known. Unique molecular identifiers were used in preparing the TCRbeta library. TCRdb fed the PCR reads into MiXCR, producing one record per CDR3 protein. The data show around 440,000 distinct CDR3 sequences, around 15% seen once. This sample is part of a study of T-cell reconstitution after alpha-beta-depleted transplantation in children. Study findings and constraints: One year after transplant, T-cell counts and diversity came mostly from newly produced T cells.

Germline V gene lookup returns CDR1 DFQATT and CDR2 SNEGSKA (reference sequence). The length of the CDR3 is 15 residues. The germline V and J ends were trimmed by 2 bases and 0 bases, with 12 bases remaining between them. The specimen was PBMCs, mostly from graft donor cells, collected 360 days after TCRalphabeta/CD19-depleted stem cell transplant. This clonotype was sampled from a boy in the first two years of life who had a stem cell transplant for Wiskott-Aldrich syndrome, so the T cells may come from the graft donor. The rearrangement links TRBV20-1 to TRBJ2-3; possibly TRBD2 for D (6 bases). The CDR3 region has the DNA TGCAGTGCTAGAAAGGCAGGGACTAGCACAGATACGCAGTATTTT. This sequence encodes CSARKAGTSTDTQYF.